The 29 T cell receptor beta chains presented below share a single source sample, sequenced in a study of OX40 agonist ivuxolimab in advanced cancers. Using immunoSEQ multiplex PCR, the repertoire was profiled, and TCRdb retains in-frame clones only, with some absent. The sample includes 60,000 to 100,000 clones, about 80% of them seen just once. The sequencing here drew on CD4+ or CD8+ T cells sorted from blood, taken in a trial of the OX40 agonist ivuxolimab. These receptors all come from an adult with an advanced solid tumor such as melanoma, head and neck, liver or kidney cancer.

The sample holds one count of this clone. This chain joins TRBV7-9 and TRBJ2-3, with TRBD2 as a possible D gene (5 bases). CDR1 is SEHNR, CDR2 FQNEAQ, per germline (reference sequence). Deletions cut 3 bases from V and 4 bases from J, with 11 bases between. This CDR3 comprises 14 residues. In DNA, the CDR3 is TGTGCCAGCAGCTTTAACGGACTGGCAGATACGCAGTATTTT. Translated, it gives CASSFNGLADTQYF.

V usage is TRBV15 and J usage is TRBJ2-6, with D possibly matching TRBD1 (5 bases). There are 15 residues in the CDR3. Germline CDR1 and CDR2: LNHNV and YYDKDF (reference sequence). Between the trimmed V and J ends, which lost 2 bases and 2 bases, there was a span of 7 bases. The DNA for the CDR3 is TGTGCCACCAGCAGACAGGGCCCTGGGGCCAACGTCCTGACTTTC. It yields the protein CATSRQGPGANVLTF. Drawing the rest from reference TRBV15 and TRBJ2-6, the complete variable domain is DAMVIQNPRYQVTQFGKPVTLSCSQTLNHNVMYWYQQKSSQAPKLLFHYYDKDFNNEADTPDNFQSRRPNTSFCFLDIRSPGLGDTAMYLCATSRQGPGANVLTFGAGSRLTVL.

This clone was counted between two and nine times. The rearrangement joins TRBV28 to TRBJ1-6; D perhaps matches TRBD1 (5 bases). The CDR3 extends over 16 amino acids. V lost 5 bases to trimming and J lost 0 bases, with 11 bases between them. The germline gives CDR1 MDHEN, CDR2 SYDVKM. In DNA, the CDR3 is TGTGCCAGCAGTACGGGACGGAGCTCCTATAATTCACCCCTCCACTTT. As protein: CASSTGRSSYNSPLHF.

This rearrangement joins TRBV19 to TRBJ1-2; tentatively, D is TRBD1 (6 bases). Germline values: CDR1 LNHDA, CDR2 SQIVND (reference sequence). The CDR3 covers 11 residues. V lost 7 bases, J lost 8 bases, and 11 bases lay in between. CDR3 DNA sequence: TGTGCCAGTAATACAGGGTTGGGCTACACCTTC. Translated: CASNTGLGYTF.

In this sample, this clone turned up a few times. This chain connects TRBV5-1 to TRBJ2-6; D gene uncertain. The ends were cut back, 1 base at V and 0 bases at J, with 14 bases in the middle. This CDR3 has 18 amino acids. From germline, CDR1 is SGHRS and CDR2 YFSETQ. The CDR3 spells CASSLYGDLSSGANVLTF. The CDR3 DNA is TGCGCCAGCAGCTTGTATGGGGATCTTAGCTCTGGGGCCAACGTCCTGACTTTC.

The J gene is TRBJ2-7, the V gene TRBV2; maybe TRBD1 (6 bases). The CDR3 is made up of 16 amino acids. Germline V CDR1 and CDR2: SNHLY, FYNNEI. Deletions cut 6 bases from V and 1 base from J, with 19 bases between. The CDR3 DNA follows: TGTGCCAGCAGCGGAGGCACAGGGACCGTTTCCTACGAGCAGTACTTC. Its translation: CASSGGTGTVSYEQYF.

This clone was recorded only once. The rearrangement joins TRBV4-3 to TRBJ2-3; TRBD2 aligns across 10 bases. The CDR3 is 16 residues long. With 1 base clipped from V and 5 bases from J, the junction kept 6 bases outside the gene matches. The germline gives CDR1 LGHNA, CDR2 YSLEER. For the CDR3, the DNA is TGCGCCAGCAGCCAAGGGTCGGCTAGCGGGAGAGATACGCAGTATTTT. It translates to CASSQGSASGRDTQYF.

CDR3 DNA sequence: TGTGCCAGCAGCCGGAGTTTGGACTACACAGATACGCAGTATTTT. It encodes CASSRSLDYTDTQYF. V usage is TRBV7-2 and J usage is TRBJ2-3; D is possibly TRBD2 (6 bases). The V and J ends lost 5 bases and 2 bases respectively, with 14 bases between them. The CDR3 runs to 15 residues. Per the germline V gene, CDR1 is SGHTA and CDR2 is FQGNSA. Combining the CDR3 with reference TRBV7-2 and TRBJ2-3 gives the whole variable domain GAGVSQSPSNKVTEKGKDVELRCDPISGHTALYWYRQSLGQGLEFLIYFQGNSAPDKSGLPSDRFSAERTGGSVSTLTIQRTQQEDSAVYLCASSRSLDYTDTQYFGPGTRLTVL.

The J gene is TRBJ1-2, the V gene TRBV5-6, with 9 bases identical to TRBD1. The CDR3 spans 14 residues. From germline, CDR1 is SGHDT and CDR2 YYEEEE. V was pared by 0 bases and J by 4 bases, with 1 base of the junction left unmatched. Here the CDR3 reads CASSLAQGAYGYTF. As DNA, the CDR3 is TGTGCCAGCAGCTTGGCACAGGGGGCCTATGGCTACACCTTC. Together with reference TRBV5-6 and TRBJ1-2, the CDR3 gives the full variable domain: DAGVTQSPTHLIKTRGQQVTLRCSPKSGHDTVSWYQQALGQGPQFIFQYYEEEERQRGNFPDRFSGHQFPNYSSELNVNALLLGDSALYLCASSLAQGAYGYTFGSGTRLTVV.

This clone was counted between two and nine times. The V call is TRBV5-6, the J call TRBJ2-7; D is possibly TRBD2 (5 bases). CDR1 and CDR2 (germline): SGHDT, YYEEEE. Trimming took 3 bases from V and 6 from J, leaving 16 bases between them. This CDR3 comprises 14 residues. The CDR3 DNA reads TGTGCCAGCAGCTCGACTCTAACTAGTGCCGAGCAGTACTTC. Translation: CASSSTLTSAEQYF.

This rearrangement joins TRBV28 to TRBJ2-3; 10 bases are shared with TRBD2. CDR1 is MDHEN, CDR2 SYDVKM, per germline. V shed 6 bases and J 11 bases; nucleotides not matched to a gene: 14. The CDR3 length is 15 residues. The CDR3 is CASRGGAGGPFGQYF. CDR3 bases: TGTGCCAGCAGAGGTGGAGCGGGAGGGCCCTTCGGGCAGTATTTT.

This chain uses TRBV2 with TRBJ2-7, with 10 bases fitting TRBD1. The trim removed 6 bases at V and 3 bases at J, leaving 14 bases unmatched. Germline-derived CDR1 and CDR2 are SNHLY and FYNNEI. This CDR3 contains 17 residues. The CDR3, as DNA: TGTGCCAGCAGCAAGGGACAGGGGCTGGGTAGGGGCTACGAGCAGTACTTC. It encodes CASSKGQGLGRGYEQYF.

This clone has more than one count but fewer than ten. The chain carries TRBV7-9 and TRBJ2-1, with D possibly matching TRBD2 (5 bases). Trimming removed 3 bases from V and 9 bases from J, with 12 bases in between. Germline CDR1 is SEHNR and CDR2 is FQNEAQ (reference sequence). This CDR3 has 13 residues. The chain's CDR3 is CASSFPGEGEQFF. The CDR3 DNA reads TGTGCCAGCAGCTTCCCCGGTGAGGGTGAGCAGTTCTTC.

The rearrangement uses TRBV7-2 and TRBJ2-7, with TRBD1 as a possible D gene (6 bases). Germline V gene data show CDR1 as SGHTA and CDR2 as FQGNSA. This CDR3 has 13 residues. The V end lost 3 bases, the J end lost 6 bases, and 12 bases lay between the germline ends. The CDR3 here is CASSLYRDPEQYF. The CDR3, as DNA: TGTGCCAGCAGCTTGTACAGGGACCCCGAGCAGTACTTC.

The chain carries TRBV9 and TRBJ2-7; D is unresolved. The CDR3 has 14 residues. Trimming cost V 0 bases and J 1 base, with 8 bases left between them. Germline V gene lookup returns CDR1 SGDLS and CDR2 YYNGEE. CDR3 sequence (DNA): TGTGCCAGCAGCGTAGACCCCTTTTCCTACGAGCAGTACTTC. Residues: CASSVDPFSYEQYF.

The rearrangement links TRBV28 to TRBJ2-5; a weak D match, TRBD1 (5 bases). The germline CDR1 and CDR2 sequences are MDHEN and SYDVKM. This CDR3 is built from 14 residues. V was shortened by 6 bases and J by 2 bases, with 13 bases between the two germline ends. The chain's CDR3 is CASRSGNRQETQYF. CDR3 sequence (DNA): TGTGCCAGCAGATCAGGAAACAGGCAAGAGACCCAGTACTTC.

This clone has just one count. DNA for the CDR3: TGCGCCAGCAGCCAAGATTCGACAGTTAATCAGCCCCAGCATTTT. It yields the protein CASSQDSTVNQPQHF. The chain links TRBV4-3 to TRBJ1-5; TRBD1 is a possible D gene (5 bases). V lost 0 bases to trimming and J lost 4 bases, with 10 bases between them. The CDR3 has 15 amino acids. Per germline, CDR1 LGHNA and CDR2 YSLEER.

This chain connects TRBV5-4 to TRBJ2-3; TRBD2 matches at 14 bases. This CDR3 is built from 16 residues. The trim removed 4 bases at V and 6 bases at J, leaving 7 bases unmatched. The germline gives CDR1 SGHNT, CDR2 YYREEE (reference sequence). In DNA, the CDR3 is TGTGCCAGCAGCCCGGGGACTAGCGGGAGACTCGATACGCAGTATTTT. Its protein product is CASSPGTSGRLDTQYF.

This clone appeared a single time. The chain couples TRBV5-1 to TRBJ2-3; D is possibly TRBD1 (6 bases). Trimming removed 3 bases from V and 2 bases from J, with 13 bases in between. This CDR3 is 15 amino acids long. In germline, CDR1 is SGHRS, CDR2 YFSETQ. The CDR3 DNA reads as TGCGCCAGCAGCTCTGGACAGCTGGTCACAGATACGCAGTATTTT. As protein: CASSSGQLVTDTQYF.

The rearrangement joins TRBV6-1 to TRBJ2-2, with no clear D. Germline V lookup: CDR1 MNHNS, CDR2 SASEGT. The V end was cut by 3 bases, the J end by 9 bases, with 11 bases between. CDR3 size: 13 residues. CDR3 sequence reads: CASSDATRRELFF. The CDR3 region has the DNA TGTGCCAGCAGTGATGCGACGAGGCGGGAGCTGTTTTTT.

V usage is TRBV28 and J usage is TRBJ1-2, with D uncertain. CDR3 size: 14 residues. Germline CDR1 is MDHEN and CDR2 is SYDVKM. V lost 3 bases and J 7 bases, leaving 15 bases between the germline ends. The DNA for the CDR3 is TGTGCCAGCAGTTTCCCGGGGTCTCCCGGTGGCTACACCTTC. It yields the protein CASSFPGSPGGYTF.

The chain couples TRBV28 to TRBJ1-4; no definite D call. The CDR3 length is 11 residues. Trimming took off 2 bases at V and 7 bases at J, with 2 bases between the two ends. Germline CDR1 MDHEN, CDR2 SYDVKM. In DNA, the CDR3 is TGTGCCAGCAGTTTAGGTGAAAAACTGTTTTTT. Its translation is CASSLGEKLFF.

The J gene is TRBJ2-6, the V gene TRBV28; D unclear. This CDR3 has 15 amino acids. The V gene's germline CDR1 is MDHEN and CDR2 SYDVKM. V gave up 6 bases and J gave up 0 bases, with 9 bases separating them. Written as DNA, the CDR3 is TGTGCCAGCAGGTCCCCAGCCTCTGGGGCCAACGTCCTGACTTTC. Translation: CASRSPASGANVLTF.

The chain is built from TRBV2 and TRBJ2-5; no clear D gene. Germline loops: CDR1 SNHLY, CDR2 FYNNEI. V was cut by 8 bases and J by 7 bases, with 20 bases left in between. The CDR3 totals 14 residues. Here the CDR3 reads CASGLEVIGATQYF. CDR3 nucleotides: TGTGCCAGCGGGCTAGAGGTCATAGGTGCGACCCAGTACTTC. The whole variable domain, filled in from reference TRBV2 and TRBJ2-5, reads EPEVTQTPSHQVTQMGQEVILRCVPISNHLYFYWYRQILGQKVEFLVSFYNNEISEKSEIFDDQFSVERPDGSNFTLKIRSTKLEDSAMYFCASGLEVIGATQYFGPGTRLLVL.

V is TRBV6-5 and J is TRBJ1-6; TRBD1 aligns across 7 bases. Germline trimming cut 4 bases from V and 10 bases from J; bases unmatched to any gene: 4. Germline assignment: CDR1 MNHEY and CDR2 SVGAGI. The CDR3 has 13 residues. CDR3 sequence (DNA): TGTGCCAGCAGTTCCAGGGGGAGGTCACCCCTCCACTTT. Amino acid sequence: CASSSRGRSPLHF.

This chain uses TRBV7-9 with TRBJ1-1; D unclear. The CDR3 is made up of 11 amino acids. Germline V CDR1 and CDR2: SEHNR, FQNEAQ (reference sequence). Here the CDR3 DNA reads TGTGTTCCGGGCGTAAACACTGAAGCTTTCTTT. Residues: CVPGVNTEAFF.

This clone occurred a few times. This rearrangement joins TRBV6-5 to TRBJ2-7; D is undetermined. Germline loops: CDR1 MNHEY, CDR2 SVGAGI. CDR3 length equals 11 residues. V was cut by 4 bases and J by 3 bases, with 4 bases left in between. In DNA, the CDR3 is TGTGCCAGCAGTTCAGACTACGAGCAGTACTTC. Encoded protein: CASSSDYEQYF.

This clone was seen only once. J is TRBJ2-5 and V is TRBV6-1; D not resolved. The V gene lost 4 bases and the J gene lost 1 base, with 7 bases spanning the gap. The CDR3 sequence is 13 residues long. Germline V gene lookup returns CDR1 MNHNS and CDR2 SASEGT. DNA for the CDR3: TGTGCCAGCAGTGCTGGGGTCCAAGAGACCCAGTACTTC. Its protein is CASSAGVQETQYF.

This clone has just one count. V gene TRBV19 combines with J gene TRBJ2-6; 10 nucleotides agree with TRBD1. CDR3 size: 17 residues. J gave up 4 bases and V 5 bases, and 8 bases lay outside the gene matches. Germline values: CDR1 LNHDA, CDR2 SQIVND (reference sequence). This chain's CDR3 is CASSDPGQGSGANVLTF. In DNA form, the CDR3 reads TGTGCCAGTAGTGATCCGGGACAGGGGAGCGGGGCCAACGTCCTGACTTTC. The variable domain in full, completed from reference TRBV19 and TRBJ2-6, reads DGGITQSPKYLFRKEGQNVTLSCEQNLNHDAMYWYRQDPGQGLRLIYYSQIVNDFQKGDIAEGYSVSREKKESFPLTVTSAQKNPTAFYLCASSDPGQGSGANVLTFGAGSRLTVL.